These 16 T cell receptor delta chains share one sample of origin, sequenced in a study of Vδ1+ human thymocytes. Study conclusions and caveats: Highly polyclonal TRG and TRD repertoires with Gaussian CDR3 length distributions appeared in thymus.

Sequences come from RNA converted to cDNA by reverse transcription. CDR3 amplicons came from multiplex PCR with pooled V-gene forward and constant-region reverse primers. TCRdb fed the multiplex PCR reads to CATT. The table records about 50,000 delta-chain clones, roughly 16% of them present only once. Their cognate antigens are unknown. Sequencing was performed on Vdelta1+ gamma-delta thymocytes from the thymus. Described subset: FACS-sorted CD3+ TCRalphabeta- TCRVdelta1+ TCRVdelta2- thymocytes. The source of these receptors is a girl in the first two years of life who had congenital heart surgery.

J is TRDJ1 and V is TRDV1, with TRDD3 matching over 10 bases. Germline CDR1 TSWWSYY, CDR2 QGS. With 5 bases clipped from V and 0 bases from J, the junction kept 15 bases outside the gene matches. CDR3 length: 19 amino acids. The CDR3 DNA sequence: TGTGCTCTTGGGCCCACCCCGGCCTACTGGGGGATGTACACCGATAAACTCATCTTT. Translation: CALGPTPAYWGMYTDKLIF.

The chain has TRDV1 and TRDJ1; 13 nucleotides line up with TRDD3. The V and J ends lost 0 bases and 6 bases, in that order; junction bases with no gene match: 13. This CDR3 comprises 19 residues. Germline V gene lookup returns CDR1 TSWWSYY and CDR2 QGS. The CDR3 loop reads CALGELLPLLGDTQNKLIF. The CDR3 nucleotides read TGTGCTCTTGGGGAACTCCTCCCCCTACTGGGGGATACGCAGAATAAACTCATCTTT.

The chain links TRDV1 to TRDJ1, with TRDD3 identical over 8 bases. V lost 2 bases, J lost 0 bases, and 20 bases stayed unmatched. This CDR3 spans 21 amino acids. The germline V gene has CDR1 TSWWSYY and CDR2 QGS. CDR3 residues: CALGEISPLLGVASYTDKLIF. The CDR3 bases are TGTGCTCTTGGGGAAATAAGTCCCCTACTGGGGGTAGCAAGTTACACCGATAAACTCATCTTT.

This clone was recorded a few times. V usage is TRDV1 and J usage is TRDJ1, with TRDD3 matching over 10 bases. The germline V gene encodes CDR1 TSWWSYY and CDR2 QGS. The V segment lost 3 bases and the J segment 2 bases; nucleotides outside the gene matches: 9. This CDR3 has 17 amino acids. The CDR3 here is CALGDPSLGDKTDKLIF. CDR3 nucleotides: TGTGCTCTTGGGGACCCGTCCCTGGGGGATAAAACCGATAAACTCATCTTT.

This clone was picked up a small number of times. The rearrangement joins TRDV1 to TRDJ1; 8 positions agree with TRDD3. The germline gives CDR1 TSWWSYY, CDR2 QGS. The trim removed 1 base at V and 0 bases at J, leaving 16 bases unmatched. This CDR3 comprises 20 residues. The DNA of the CDR3 is TGTGCTCTTGGGGAACCGATAAACTGGGGATACCAATTGTACACCGATAAACTCATCTTT. Protein: CALGEPINWGYQLYTDKLIF.

This clone was observed a few times. V usage is TRDV1 and J usage is TRDJ1; D might be TRDD3 (6 bases). V was trimmed by 3 bases and J by 1 base, leaving 27 bases between them. The CDR3 is 20 amino acids. In germline, CDR1 is TSWWSYY, CDR2 QGS. CDR3 region: CALGDPLLGRGTPGTDKLIF. The DNA of the CDR3 is TGTGCTCTTGGGGACCCCCTCCTAGGGCGGGGGACGCCTGGCACCGATAAACTCATCTTT.

The chain combines TRDV1 with TRDJ1; perhaps D is TRDD2 or TRDD3 (9 bases each). There are 24 residues in the CDR3. CDR1 and CDR2 from the germline V gene are TSWWSYY and QGS. Trimming took 4 bases from V and 0 from J, leaving 39 bases between them. The CDR3 region is CALGAGLPSYVRDGWGMYTDKLIF. Here the CDR3 DNA reads TGTGCTCTTGGGGCGGGCCTCCCTTCCTACGTGCGTGATGGCTGGGGGATGTACACCGATAAACTCATCTTT.

V usage is TRDV1 and J usage is TRDJ1; tentatively, D is TRDD2 (5 bases). The germline gives CDR1 TSWWSYY, CDR2 QGS. This CDR3 region has 23 residues. V dropped 2 bases and J dropped 2 bases, with 36 bases sitting between them. The CDR3 loop reads CALGEISTLQRFGKRRETDKLIF. In nucleotides, the CDR3 is TGTGCTCTTGGGGAAATTTCTACCCTACAGCGTTTCGGGAAGAGGAGGGAAACCGATAAACTCATCTTT.

V usage is TRDV1 and J usage is TRDJ1; TRDD3 matches 12 bases. The germline V gene has CDR1 TSWWSYY and CDR2 QGS. This CDR3 region has 26 residues. With V trimmed by 0 bases and J by 2 bases, 31 bases remained unmatched. The DNA for the CDR3 is TGTGCTCTTGGGGAACTTTGTTCCTTCCTACGCCCCAGTCTGGGGGATACGAGGGTATGTACCGATAAACTCATCTTT. Protein sequence: CALGELCSFLRPSLGDTRVCTDKLIF.

The gene calls are TRDV1 and TRDJ1; TRDD3 matches 12 bases. V shed 6 bases and J 5 bases; nucleotides not matched to a gene: 25. CDR3 length: 21 amino acids. The germline CDR1 and CDR2 sequences are TSWWSYY and QGS. CDR3: CALGAVFLGERSWGIRDKLIF. The DNA for the CDR3 is TGTGCTCTTGGAGCAGTCTTCCTCGGTGAACGTAGCTGGGGGATACGGGATAAACTCATCTTT.

A few counts support this clone. The chain couples TRDV1 to TRDJ1; the match to TRDD3 covers 7 bases. Looked up from germline, CDR1 is TSWWSYY and CDR2 is QGS. The CDR3 is made up of 22 amino acids. With 3 bases clipped from V and 1 base from J, the junction kept 26 bases outside the gene matches. CDR3 in amino acids: CALGDRIPTGDASPDRTDKLIF. CDR3 in DNA: TGTGCTCTTGGGGACCGGATTCCCACTGGGGACGCGTCCCCTGATCGCACCGATAAACTCATCTTT.

V and J are TRDV1 and TRDJ1; tentatively, D is TRDD3 (6 bases). With 0 bases removed from V and 2 bases from J, the gap between germline ends came to 19 bases. The CDR3 loop spans 18 amino acids. In germline, CDR1 is TSWWSYY, CDR2 QGS. CDR3 coding DNA: TGTGCTCTTGGGGAACTATTCCCAACGCCGGGGGGAACCGATAAACTCATCTTT. Amino acids: CALGELFPTPGGTDKLIF.

The chain has TRDV1 and TRDJ1; TRDD3 agrees at 7 bases. V lost 1 base, J lost 0 bases, and 8 bases stayed unmatched. The CDR3 consists of 17 residues. Germline V CDR1 and CDR2: TSWWSYY, QGS. The CDR3 coding sequence is TGTGCTCTTGGGGAACGGCGGGGGGATGGGTACACCGATAAACTCATCTTT. It codes for CALGERRGDGYTDKLIF.

The chain uses TRDV1 and TRDJ1; D is uncertain. CDR1 is TSWWSYY, CDR2 QGS, per germline. V lost 2 bases to trimming and J lost 0 bases, with 22 bases between them. This CDR3 spans 19 amino acids. Written as DNA, the CDR3 is TGTGCTCTTGGGGAATTTGCACAGCCCCGCTCCCCTTACACCGATAAACTCATCTTT. This sequence encodes CALGEFAQPRSPYTDKLIF.

This clone was counted at least ten times. The sample holds other DNA sequences that translate to the same CDR3. This sequence joins TRDV2 and TRDJ1, with D uncertain. This CDR3 is built from 20 residues. Germline V lookup: CDR1 GEAIGNYY, CDR2 EKD. The V end lost 3 bases, the J end lost 0 bases, and 28 bases lay between the germline ends. CDR3 nucleotide sequence: TGTGCCTGTGACGCCTATTCCATCCTGGTCTGGCCGGGGTACACCGATAAACTCATCTTT. Protein: CACDAYSILVWPGYTDKLIF.

This clone has just a few counts. The chain uses TRDV1 and TRDJ1; D possibly matches TRDD2 or TRDD3 (8 bases each). Trimming stripped 11 bases from V and 0 bases from J, with 34 bases between. CDR1 is TSWWSYY, CDR2 QGS, per germline. The CDR3 spans 20 residues. This CDR3 is CALVFLQTRRGIKHTDKLIF. CDR3 sequence (DNA): TGTGCTTTAGTCTTCCTACAAACCCGCCGGGGGATAAAACACACCGATAAACTCATCTTT.